These T cell receptor beta chains were read from a single sample in a study of T cell repertoires in cytomegalovirus infection. One entry per CDR3 protein, called by TCRdb with MiXCR from the reads. In the table there are under 250,000 distinct CDR3 sequences, 12% of which are singletons. The sample comprised PBMCs. The receptors derive from a human donor in good health (CMV status not recorded). Some clones in this sample may be carry-over from other donors' samples. Both conserved end residues are part of each CDR3. The D gene is left open where the match is weak. Rows may omit the clone size; those that give it use once, few, many or a size class.

j_call v_call d_call clone_size cdr3_nt cdr3_aa
TRBJ2-7 TRBV10-3 TRBD2 many TGTGCCATCAGCGGACTAGCGGGAGTGAGCTCCTACGAGCAGTACTTC CAISGLAGVSSYEQYF
TRBJ2-1 TRBV15 - few TGTGCCACCAGTCCGACCAACTTTGGGGGGAATCCGTTCTTC CATSPTNFGGNPFF
TRBJ2-3 TRBV7-2 TRBD1 - TGTGCCAGCAGTCCAGACAGGGGGCTTGAAGATACGCAGTATTTT CASSPDRGLEDTQYF
TRBJ2-1 TRBV7-2 - many TGTGCCAGCAGCTTAGTCGCAGATCCTTCCTACAATGAGCAGTTCTTC CASSLVADPSYNEQFF
TRBJ1-2 TRBV27 - many TGTGCCAGCAGTCCCCGGGGGGCCAACTATGGCTACACCTTC CASSPRGANYGYTF
TRBJ1-5 TRBV23-1 - many TGCGCCAGGGCCCCCCGGGACACAAATCAGCCCCAGCATTTT CARAPRDTNQPQHF
TRBJ2-5 TRBV5-5 - - TGTGCCAGCAGCTTGGAATCCGAGACCCAGTACTTC CASSLESETQYF
TRBJ1-5 TRBV19 TRBD1 - TGTGCCAGTAGTATACCTACAGGGGGGAGCAATCAGCCCCAGCATTTT CASSIPTGGSNQPQHF
TRBJ2-7 TRBV20-1 - - TGCAGTGCCCCCAAGGCGGCTAGCGTAAACTCCTACGAGCAGTACTTC CSAPKAASVNSYEQYF
TRBJ2-3 TRBV4-1 - few TGCGCCAGCAGCCATTCCTCCGGGCCCACAGATACGCAGTATTTT CASSHSSGPTDTQYF
TRBJ1-1 TRBV19 - - TGTGCCAGTACCATTCGGGGAACGGTGACTGAAGCTTTCTTT CASTIRGTVTEAFF
TRBJ1-2 TRBV29-1 - many TGCAGCGTTGGCCCCGAGGGGAATGGCTACACCTTC CSVGPEGNGYTF
TRBJ2-1 TRBV10-3 TRBD2 - TGTGCCATCCGCGGGGACTCACGTGGACTAGCGGGGGGGTTGCAGTTCTTC CAIRGDSRGLAGGLQFF
TRBJ2-1 TRBV10-3 TRBD1 - TGTGCCATCAGTGAGGATCGGGACAGTTTTTACAATGAGCAGTTCTTC CAISEDRDSFYNEQFF
TRBJ1-1 TRBV29-1 TRBD1 few TGCAGCGTTGTTCAGGGGGGCGGGAACACTGAAGCTTTCTTT CSVVQGGGNTEAFF
TRBJ2-6 TRBV7-9 - few TGTGCCAGCAGCTTCGTATCCCGAAGCTCTGGGGCCAACGTCCTGACTTTC CASSFVSRSSGANVLTF
TRBJ2-7 TRBV19 - - TGTGCCAGCGCCCAGCACAGCGATTCCTACGAGCAGTACTTC CASAQHSDSYEQYF
TRBJ1-1 TRBV4-2 - many TGTGCCAGCAGCCAAGGGCGGGTGAACACTGAAGCTTTCTTT CASSQGRVNTEAFF
TRBJ2-7 TRBV7-2 - many TGTGCCAGCAGCACCACCGGGACGTTAGCCTACGAGCAGTACTTC CASSTTGTLAYEQYF
TRBJ2-5 TRBV6-2/TRBV6-3 - many TGTGCCAGCAGTTACTCGGTGCGGAGACTACGCCAAGAGACCCAGTACTTC CASSYSVRRLRQETQYF
TRBJ2-5 TRBV11-1 TRBD2 few TGTGCCAGCAGCCGGGGACTAGCGGGGGGATCACAAGAGACCCAGTACTTC CASSRGLAGGSQETQYF
TRBJ2-7 TRBV7-2 TRBD2 many TGTGCCAGCAGCTTAGCGGCGACTAGCGGGAGAGGCGAGCAGTACTTC CASSLAATSGRGEQYF
TRBJ2-3 TRBV7-2 - many TGTGCCAGCAGTCGAGGCGGGCCGCGGAATGCAGATACGCAGTATTTT CASSRGGPRNADTQYF